This TCR beta chain derives from a study of neoadjuvant nivolumab and ipilimumab in lung cancer. TCRdb's copy holds only in-frame clones and misses some; the assay was immunoSEQ multiplex PCR. The profile shows 10,000 to 15,000 clones, around 95% of them singletons. Germline lookup yields CDR1 DFQATT and CDR2 SNEGSKA (reference sequence). This CDR3 spans 10 amino acids. Trimming removed 1 base at V and 8 bases at J, with 4 bases between. This specimen consisted of peripheral blood, obtained after neoadjuvant nivolumab, alone or with ipilimumab, at or shortly before surgery. This sequence joins TRBV20-1 and TRBJ2-3; D remains ambiguous. This clonotype was sampled from an adult with non-small cell lung cancer. In DNA, the CDR3 is TGCAGTGCTAGAGGGGGTACGCAGTATTTT. Amino acids: CSARGGTQYF.